The present TCR beta chain was sequenced within a study of OX40 agonist ivuxolimab in advanced cancers. This table comes from immunoSEQ multiplex PCR, and its TCRdb copy is limited to in-frame clones, with some not included. The sample lists over 85,000 clones; 85% to 95% were seen once. This CDR3 is 14 amino acids long. The V end was cut by 10 bases, the J end by 0 bases, with 12 bases between. Germline CDR1 reads MNHNY; CDR2 reads SVGAGI (reference sequence). General study points: Expanded clones were, on average, more numerous in CD8+ T cells than in CD4+. The authors also found low normalized T-cell clonal expansion in some nonresponders.

Note on this clone: The target antigen is unknown.

The TCR was taken from an adult with an advanced solid tumor such as melanoma, head and neck, liver or kidney cancer. V and J are TRBV6-6 and TRBJ2-2; D might be TRBD2 (5 bases). The sequencing used CD4+ or CD8+ T cells sorted from blood, collected in a trial of the OX40 agonist ivuxolimab. CDR3 in DNA: TGTGCCACCCCACGGGATACGAACACCGGGGAGCTGTTTTTT. It yields the protein CATPRDTNTGELFF.